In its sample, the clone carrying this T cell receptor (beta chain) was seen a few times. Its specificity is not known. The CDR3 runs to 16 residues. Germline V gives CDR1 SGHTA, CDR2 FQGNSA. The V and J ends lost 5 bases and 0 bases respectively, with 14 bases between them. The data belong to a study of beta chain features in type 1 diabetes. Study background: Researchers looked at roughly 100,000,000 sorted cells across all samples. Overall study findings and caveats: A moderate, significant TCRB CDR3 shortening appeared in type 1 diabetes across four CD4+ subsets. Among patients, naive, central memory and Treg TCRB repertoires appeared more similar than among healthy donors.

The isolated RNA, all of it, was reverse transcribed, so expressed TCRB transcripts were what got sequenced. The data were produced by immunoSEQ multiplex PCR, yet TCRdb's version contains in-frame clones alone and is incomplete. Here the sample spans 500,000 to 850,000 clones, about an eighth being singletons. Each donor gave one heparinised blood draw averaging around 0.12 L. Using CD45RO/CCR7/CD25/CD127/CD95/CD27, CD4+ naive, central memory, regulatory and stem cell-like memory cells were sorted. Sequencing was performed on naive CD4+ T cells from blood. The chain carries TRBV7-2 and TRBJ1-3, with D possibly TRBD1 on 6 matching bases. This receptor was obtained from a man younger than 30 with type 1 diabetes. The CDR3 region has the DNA TGTGCCAGCAGCCCCACCACAGGGAGCTCTGGAAACACCATATATTTT. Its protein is CASSPTTGSSGNTIYF.